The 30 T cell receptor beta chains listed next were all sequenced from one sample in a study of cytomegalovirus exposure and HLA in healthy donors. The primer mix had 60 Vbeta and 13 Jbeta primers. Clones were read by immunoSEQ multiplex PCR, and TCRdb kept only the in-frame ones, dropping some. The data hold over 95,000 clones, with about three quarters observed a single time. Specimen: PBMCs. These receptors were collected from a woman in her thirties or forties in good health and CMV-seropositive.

In nucleotides, the CDR3 is TGTGCCATCAGTGAGTCGTTTGCGGGACAGGGGGCCCACGAGCAGTACTTC. It specifies CAISESFAGQGAHEQYF. The J gene is TRBJ2-7, the V gene TRBV10-3; TRBD1 agrees at 12 bases. Looked up from germline, CDR1 is ENHRY and CDR2 is SYGVKD. The CDR3 totals 17 residues. With 0 bases clipped from V and 5 bases from J, the junction kept 8 bases outside the gene matches.

CDR3 nucleotide sequence: TGTGCCAGCAGTTTTGACAGAACCCTCTACGAGCAGTACTTC. Protein: CASSFDRTLYEQYF. The chain recombines TRBV27 with TRBJ2-7; possibly TRBD1 for D (5 bases). Germline-derived CDR1 and CDR2 are MNHEY and SMNVEV (reference sequence). V was trimmed by 3 bases and J by 3 bases, leaving 12 bases between them. The CDR3 is made up of 14 amino acids.

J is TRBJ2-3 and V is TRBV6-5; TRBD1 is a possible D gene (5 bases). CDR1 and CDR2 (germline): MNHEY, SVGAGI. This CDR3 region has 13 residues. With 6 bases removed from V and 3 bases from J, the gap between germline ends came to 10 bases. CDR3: CASRTSGTDTQYF. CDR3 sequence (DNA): TGTGCCAGCAGGACCTCAGGGACAGATACGCAGTATTTT.

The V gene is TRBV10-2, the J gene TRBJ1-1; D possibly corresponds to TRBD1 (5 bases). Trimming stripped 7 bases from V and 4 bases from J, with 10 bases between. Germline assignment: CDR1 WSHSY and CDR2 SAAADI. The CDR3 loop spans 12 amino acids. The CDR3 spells CASKGMRTEAFF. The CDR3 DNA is TGCGCCAGCAAGGGGATGCGCACTGAAGCTTTCTTT.

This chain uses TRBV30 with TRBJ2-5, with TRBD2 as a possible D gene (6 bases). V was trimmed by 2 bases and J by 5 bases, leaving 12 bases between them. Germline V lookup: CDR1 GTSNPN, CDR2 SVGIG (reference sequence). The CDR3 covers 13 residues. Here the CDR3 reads CAWSRRRAETQYF. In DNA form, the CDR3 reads TGTGCCTGGAGTAGAAGGAGGGCGGAGACCCAGTACTTC.

CDR3 nucleotide sequence: TGTGCCAGCAGCAAGGGCGCCCCTGGAACCCAGAACACTGAAGCTTTCTTT. Amino acids: CASSKGAPGTQNTEAFF. The chain couples TRBV21-1 to TRBJ1-1; the DNA was not compared with TRBD1, the D call given in the table. TRBV21-1 is a recognized pseudogene. The CDR3 sequence is 17 residues long.

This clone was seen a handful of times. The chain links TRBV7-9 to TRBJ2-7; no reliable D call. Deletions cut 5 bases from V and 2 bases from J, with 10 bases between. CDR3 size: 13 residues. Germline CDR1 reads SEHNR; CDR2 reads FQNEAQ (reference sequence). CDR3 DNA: TGTGCCAGCAGCAGCGAAGGAACCTACGAGCAGTACTTC. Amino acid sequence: CASSSEGTYEQYF.

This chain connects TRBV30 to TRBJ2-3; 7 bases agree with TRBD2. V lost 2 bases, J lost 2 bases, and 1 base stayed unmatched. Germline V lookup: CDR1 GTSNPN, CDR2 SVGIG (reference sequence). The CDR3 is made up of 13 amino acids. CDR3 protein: CAWSSGTTDTQYF. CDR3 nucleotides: TGTGCCTGGAGTAGCGGGACCACAGATACGCAGTATTTT.

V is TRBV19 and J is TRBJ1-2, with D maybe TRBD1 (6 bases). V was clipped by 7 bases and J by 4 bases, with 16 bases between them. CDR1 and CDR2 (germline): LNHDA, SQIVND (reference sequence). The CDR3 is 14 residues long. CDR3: CASNSRGTGYGYTF. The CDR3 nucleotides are TGTGCCAGTAATTCCAGGGGCACGGGCTATGGCTACACCTTC.

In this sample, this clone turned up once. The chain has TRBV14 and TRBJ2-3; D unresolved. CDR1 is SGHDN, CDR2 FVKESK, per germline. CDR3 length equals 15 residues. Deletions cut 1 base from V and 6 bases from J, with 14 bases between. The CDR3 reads CASSQVSTRPDTQYF. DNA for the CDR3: TGTGCCAGCAGCCAAGTGTCGACAAGACCCGATACGCAGTATTTT.

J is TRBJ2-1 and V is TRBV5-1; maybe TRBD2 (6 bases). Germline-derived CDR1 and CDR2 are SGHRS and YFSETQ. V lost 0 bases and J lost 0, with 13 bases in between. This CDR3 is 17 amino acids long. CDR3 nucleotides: TGCGCCAGCAGCTTGGGGGCGGGGAGGAGCTCCTACAATGAGCAGTTCTTC. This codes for CASSLGAGRSSYNEQFF.

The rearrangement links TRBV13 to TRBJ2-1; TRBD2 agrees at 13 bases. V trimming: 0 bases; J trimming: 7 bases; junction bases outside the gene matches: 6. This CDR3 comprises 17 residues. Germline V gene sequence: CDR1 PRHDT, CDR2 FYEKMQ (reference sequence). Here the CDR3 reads CASSLGLAGGPRNEQFF. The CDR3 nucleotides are TGTGCCAGCAGCTTAGGACTAGCGGGGGGGCCCCGGAATGAGCAGTTCTTC.

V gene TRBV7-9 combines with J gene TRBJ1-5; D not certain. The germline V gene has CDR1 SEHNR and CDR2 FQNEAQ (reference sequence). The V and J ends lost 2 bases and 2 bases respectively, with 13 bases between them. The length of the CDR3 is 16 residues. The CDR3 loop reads CASSLPDPGGNQPQHF. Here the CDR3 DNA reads TGTGCCAGCAGCTTACCCGACCCGGGTGGCAATCAGCCCCAGCATTTT.

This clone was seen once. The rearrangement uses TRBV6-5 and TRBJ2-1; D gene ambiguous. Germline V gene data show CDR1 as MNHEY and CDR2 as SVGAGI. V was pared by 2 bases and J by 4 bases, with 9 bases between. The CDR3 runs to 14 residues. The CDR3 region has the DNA TGTGCCAGCAGTTACCCCGGTGAATACAATGAGCAGTTCTTC. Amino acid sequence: CASSYPGEYNEQFF.

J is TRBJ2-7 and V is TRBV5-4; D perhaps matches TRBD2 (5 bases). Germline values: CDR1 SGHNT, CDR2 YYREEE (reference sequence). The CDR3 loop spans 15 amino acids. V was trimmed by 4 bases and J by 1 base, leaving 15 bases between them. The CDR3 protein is CASSRDRWESYEQYF. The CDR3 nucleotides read TGTGCCAGCAGCCGGGATAGGTGGGAATCCTACGAGCAGTACTTC.

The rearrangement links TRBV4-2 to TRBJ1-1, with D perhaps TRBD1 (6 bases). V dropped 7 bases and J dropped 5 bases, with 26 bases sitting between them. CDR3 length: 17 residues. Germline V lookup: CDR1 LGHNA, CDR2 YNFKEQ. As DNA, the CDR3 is TGTGCCAGCACTTTGAGTGCAGACCCCAAGAGGGGGACTGAAGCTTTCTTT. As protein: CASTLSADPKRGTEAFF.

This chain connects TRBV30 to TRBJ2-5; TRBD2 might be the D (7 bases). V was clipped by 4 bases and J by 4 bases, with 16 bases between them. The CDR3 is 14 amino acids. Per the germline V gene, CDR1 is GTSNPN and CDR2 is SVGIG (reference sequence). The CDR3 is CAWNTQGGGETQYF. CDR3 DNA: TGTGCCTGGAACACACAAGGGGGGGGAGAGACCCAGTACTTC.

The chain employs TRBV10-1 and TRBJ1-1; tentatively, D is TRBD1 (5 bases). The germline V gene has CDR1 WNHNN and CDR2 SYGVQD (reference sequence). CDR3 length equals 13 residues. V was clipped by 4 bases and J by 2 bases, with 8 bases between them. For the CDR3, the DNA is TGCGCCAGCAGTGGACAGCTCAACACTGAAGCTTTCTTT. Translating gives CASSGQLNTEAFF.

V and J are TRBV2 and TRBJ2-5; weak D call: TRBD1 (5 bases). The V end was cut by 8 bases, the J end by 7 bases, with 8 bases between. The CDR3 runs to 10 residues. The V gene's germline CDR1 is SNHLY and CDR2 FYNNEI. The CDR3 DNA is TGTGCCAGCTTTAGGGGGACCCAGTACTTC. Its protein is CASFRGTQYF.

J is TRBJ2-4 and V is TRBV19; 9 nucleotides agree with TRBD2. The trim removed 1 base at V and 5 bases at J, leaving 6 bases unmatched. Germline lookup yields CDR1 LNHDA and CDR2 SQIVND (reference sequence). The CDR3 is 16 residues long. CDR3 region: CASSIVSGGGQNIQYF. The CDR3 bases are TGTGCCAGTAGTATAGTTAGCGGGGGAGGTCAAAACATTCAGTACTTC.

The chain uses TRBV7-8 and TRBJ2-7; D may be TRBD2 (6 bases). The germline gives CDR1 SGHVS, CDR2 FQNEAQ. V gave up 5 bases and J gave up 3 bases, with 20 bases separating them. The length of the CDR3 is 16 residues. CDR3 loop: CASSPPRGSGSYEQYF. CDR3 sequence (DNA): TGTGCCAGCAGCCCCCCCCGGGGTAGCGGTAGCTACGAGCAGTACTTC.

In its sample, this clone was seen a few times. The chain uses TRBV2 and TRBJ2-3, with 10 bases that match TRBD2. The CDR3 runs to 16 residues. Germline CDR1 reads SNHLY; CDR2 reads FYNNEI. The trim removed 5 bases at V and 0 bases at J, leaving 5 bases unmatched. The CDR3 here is CASSLAGVASTDTQYF. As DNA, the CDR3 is TGTGCCAGCAGTCTAGCGGGGGTTGCTAGCACAGATACGCAGTATTTT.

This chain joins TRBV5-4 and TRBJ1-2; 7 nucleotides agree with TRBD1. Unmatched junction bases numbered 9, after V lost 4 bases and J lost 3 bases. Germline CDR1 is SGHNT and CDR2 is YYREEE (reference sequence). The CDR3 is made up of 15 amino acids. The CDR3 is CASSGGTAIHYGYTF. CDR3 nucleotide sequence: TGTGCCAGCAGCGGGGGGACAGCTATCCACTATGGCTACACCTTC.

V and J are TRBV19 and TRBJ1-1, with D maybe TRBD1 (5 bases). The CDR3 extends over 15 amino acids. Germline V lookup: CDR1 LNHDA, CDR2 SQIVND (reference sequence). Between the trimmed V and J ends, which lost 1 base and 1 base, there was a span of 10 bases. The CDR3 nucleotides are TGTGCCAGTAGTATAGCGGGCAGGGCGAACACTGAAGCTTTCTTT. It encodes CASSIAGRANTEAFF.

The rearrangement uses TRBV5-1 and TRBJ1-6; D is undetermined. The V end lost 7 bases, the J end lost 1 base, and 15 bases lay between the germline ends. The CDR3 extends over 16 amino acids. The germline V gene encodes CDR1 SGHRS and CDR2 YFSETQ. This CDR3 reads CASRQAYVSYNSPLHF. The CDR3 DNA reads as TGCGCCAGCCGTCAGGCGTACGTATCCTATAATTCACCCCTCCACTTT.

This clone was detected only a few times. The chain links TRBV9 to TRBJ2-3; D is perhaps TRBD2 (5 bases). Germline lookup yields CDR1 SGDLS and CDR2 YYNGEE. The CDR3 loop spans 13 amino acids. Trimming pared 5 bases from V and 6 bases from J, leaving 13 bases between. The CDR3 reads CASSIQTGDTQYF. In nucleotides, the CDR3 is TGTGCCAGCAGTATACAGACGGGGGATACGCAGTATTTT.

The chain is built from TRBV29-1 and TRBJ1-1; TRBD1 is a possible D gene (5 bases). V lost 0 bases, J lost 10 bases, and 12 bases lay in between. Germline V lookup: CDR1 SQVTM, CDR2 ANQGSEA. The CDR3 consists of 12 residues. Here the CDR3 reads CSVEDGGVVAFF. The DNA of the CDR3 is TGCAGCGTTGAAGACGGGGGGGTCGTAGCTTTCTTT.

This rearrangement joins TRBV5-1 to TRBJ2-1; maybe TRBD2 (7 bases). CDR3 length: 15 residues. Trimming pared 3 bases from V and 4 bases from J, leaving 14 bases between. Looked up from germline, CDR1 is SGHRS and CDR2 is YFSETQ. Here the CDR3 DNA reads TGCGCCAGCAGCTCTGAGGGGGGGCGGTACAATGAGCAGTTCTTC. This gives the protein CASSSEGGRYNEQFF.

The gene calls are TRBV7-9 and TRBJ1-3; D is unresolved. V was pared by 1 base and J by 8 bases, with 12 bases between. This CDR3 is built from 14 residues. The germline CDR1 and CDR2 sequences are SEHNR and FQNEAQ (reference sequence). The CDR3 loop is CASSLESIVDTIYF. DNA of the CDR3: TGTGCCAGCAGCTTAGAATCGATAGTAGACACCATATATTTT.

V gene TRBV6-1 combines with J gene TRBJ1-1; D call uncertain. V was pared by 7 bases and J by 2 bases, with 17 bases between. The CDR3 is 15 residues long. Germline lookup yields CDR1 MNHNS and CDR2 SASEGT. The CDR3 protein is CASTLRIDINTEAFF. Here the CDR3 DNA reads TGTGCCAGCACCCTACGTATAGACATTAACACTGAAGCTTTCTTT.